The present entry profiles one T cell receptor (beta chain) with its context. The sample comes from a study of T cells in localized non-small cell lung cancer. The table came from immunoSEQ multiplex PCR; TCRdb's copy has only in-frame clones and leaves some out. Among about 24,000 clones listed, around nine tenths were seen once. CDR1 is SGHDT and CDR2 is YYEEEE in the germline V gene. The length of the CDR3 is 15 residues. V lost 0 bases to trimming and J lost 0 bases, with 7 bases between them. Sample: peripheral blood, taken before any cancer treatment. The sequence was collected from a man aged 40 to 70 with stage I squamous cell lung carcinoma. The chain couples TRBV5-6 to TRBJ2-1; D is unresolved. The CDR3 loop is CASSLGASSYNEQFF. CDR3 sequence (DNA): TGTGCCAGCAGCTTGGGGGCCAGCTCCTACAATGAGCAGTTCTTC.